This T cell receptor beta chain was observed in a study of cytomegalovirus exposure and HLA in healthy donors. Study-wide findings and caveats: Several top significant clusters appeared, in a later analysis, to be linked to common viral pathogens. Sequencing likely generated an artifact that appeared as a cluster of highly shared sequence variants.

Concerning this clone: Its antigen is undetermined.

The CDR3 contains 17 residues. The V gene end was trimmed by 2 bases and the J gene end by 0 bases; junction bases not matched to a gene: 8. The germline CDR1 and CDR2 sequences are MNHNS and SASEGT. The primer mix had 60 Vbeta and 13 Jbeta primers. Profiled with immunoSEQ multiplex PCR; TCRdb holds only in-frame clones, not every one. The table for this sample gives over 100,000 clones. Sample: PBMCs. The origin of this receptor is a woman in her forties in good health and CMV-seropositive. The gene calls are TRBV6-1 and TRBJ2-7; 9 bases are shared with TRBD2. The CDR3 loop is CASSESSGGSSSYEQYF. DNA of the CDR3: TGTGCCAGCAGTGAAAGTAGCGGGGGATCAAGCTCCTACGAGCAGTACTTC.